The 3 T cell receptor beta chains reported below all come from one sample, sequenced in a study of CD8+CD57+ T cells in acquired aplastic anemia (dated by TCRdb to 2016 to 2019). Flow cytometry had shown CD8+CD57+ cell expansion in the patients selected for sequencing. Sequencing used an Illumina HiSeq 2000. TCR beta VDJ combination and CDR3 sequence profiling used genomic DNA as the template. The public sequencing data were trimmed at Q25 with fastp and processed into clonotypes with MiXCR by TCRdb, which kept only in-frame beta chains. Rows with one shared CDR3 protein collapse into an entry with the most common genes and DNA. A total of under 250,000 distinct CDR3 sequences appear in this sample, 55% to 65% of them only once. The ten top clones hold roughly 50% of the sample. The specimen sequenced was sorted CD4+, CD8+, or CD8+CD57+ T cells (not recorded which) from PBMCs. The receptor source for this set is a human donor with aplastic anemia.

The sample holds a few counts of this clonotype. This may arise from a read error, as a much more abundant clone is one base away. The J gene is TRBJ2-7, the V gene TRBV5-8, with D perhaps being TRBD1 or TRBD2 (5 bases each). Germline loops: CDR1 SGHTS, CDR2 YDEGEE. The CDR3 sequence is 16 residues long. The CDR3 protein is CASSLRPRDQSCEQYF. CDR3 nucleotides: TGTGCCAGCAGCTTGCGTCCACGGGACCAGTCCTGCGAGCAGTACTTC.

This clonotype came up many times. The J gene is TRBJ1-6, the V gene TRBV9; no clear D gene. The CDR3 totals 15 residues. The V gene's germline CDR1 is SGDLS and CDR2 YYNGEE. V shed 4 bases and J shed 6 bases, with 14 bases lying between them. CDR3 coding DNA: TGTGCCAGCAGCCCGAGAGATTCTATTAATTCACCCCTCCACTTT. Its translation is CASSPRDSINSPLHF.

This clonotype was seen just once. The chain uses TRBV10-2 and TRBJ2-1; D may be TRBD2 (6 bases). The germline V and J ends were trimmed by 6 bases and 2 bases, with 20 bases remaining between them. The germline V gene encodes CDR1 WSHSY and CDR2 SAAADI. The CDR3 is 17 residues long. The CDR3 bases are TGCGCCAGCAGGACCTCTAGCGTGAGGCGTACCTACAATGAGCAGTTCTTC. Protein: CASRTSSVRRTYNEQFF.